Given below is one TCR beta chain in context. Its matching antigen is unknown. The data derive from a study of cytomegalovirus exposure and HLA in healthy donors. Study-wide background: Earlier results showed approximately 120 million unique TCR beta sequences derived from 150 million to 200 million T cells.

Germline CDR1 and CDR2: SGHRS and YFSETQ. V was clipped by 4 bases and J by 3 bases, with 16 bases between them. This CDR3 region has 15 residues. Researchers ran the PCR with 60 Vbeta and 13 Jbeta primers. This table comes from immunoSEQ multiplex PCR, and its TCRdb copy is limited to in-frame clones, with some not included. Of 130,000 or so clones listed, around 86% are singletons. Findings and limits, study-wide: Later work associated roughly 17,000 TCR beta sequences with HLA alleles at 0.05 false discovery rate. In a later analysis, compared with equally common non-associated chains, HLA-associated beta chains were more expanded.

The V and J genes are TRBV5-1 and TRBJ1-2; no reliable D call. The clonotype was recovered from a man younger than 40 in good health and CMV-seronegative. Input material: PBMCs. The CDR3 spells CASSHQGRIDYGYTF. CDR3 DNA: TGCGCCAGCAGCCATCAAGGGAGGATCGACTATGGCTACACCTTC.